This T cell receptor beta chain stems from a study of blood T cells in healthy people across ages. Germline CDR1 and CDR2: SNHLY and FYNNEI. The CDR3 loop spans 14 amino acids. The V gene lost 11 bases and the J gene lost 1 base, with 16 bases spanning the gap. This clonotype was observed a handful of times. Next came a second PCR, run for 7 to 11 cycles, which used a sample-barcoded 5' primer along with a J-beta primer mix. Each cDNA molecule was tagged by a template-switch adaptor with 12 random nucleotides. Via MiXCR, TCRdb re-called the 5' RACE reads, giving one row per CDR3 protein. In the table there are more than 700,000 distinct CDR3 sequences, around 45% of which are singletons.

The rearrangement uses TRBV2 and TRBJ2-3, with D possibly being TRBD2 (5 bases). The TCR sequence derives from an older man in good health. The material sequenced was blood. CDR3 nucleotide sequence: TGTGCCGGGAGTGGGTCGGCCCGCACAGATACGCAGTATTTT. Protein product: CAGSGSARTDTQYF.